These T cell receptor beta chains were read from a single sample in a study of blood T cell repertoires in COVID-19. The assay was immunoSEQ multiplex PCR, and TCRdb's table has in-frame clones only and misses some. The sample holds around 250,000 clones, over 75% seen once. Sequencing used peripheral blood. All receptors derive from a human donor in a cohort sampled during active COVID-19. Both conserved end residues are part of each CDR3. Each record gives: CDR3 protein, J gene, V gene.

cdr3_aa: CASSLGPGGFNEQFF
j_call: TRBJ2-1
v_call: TRBV7-2

cdr3_aa: CASSPHGRSGANVLTF
j_call: TRBJ2-6
v_call: TRBV25-1

cdr3_aa: CASTPTGRGRTDTQYF
j_call: TRBJ2-3
v_call: TRBV19

cdr3_aa: CASSLVGQANTEAFF
j_call: TRBJ1-1
v_call: TRBV7-2

cdr3_aa: CASRPIPGQGAFF
j_call: TRBJ1-1
v_call: TRBV27

cdr3_aa: CASSRRSGNRFF
j_call: TRBJ2-1
v_call: TRBV6-2/TRBV6-3

cdr3_aa: CASSFSGMASDTQYF
j_call: TRBJ2-3
v_call: TRBV5-4

cdr3_aa: CASSKPGLATSLREQFF
j_call: TRBJ2-1
v_call: TRBV27

cdr3_aa: CASSPFQRHTQPETQYF
j_call: TRBJ2-5
v_call: TRBV18

cdr3_aa: CSVEGGEGPNYEQYF
j_call: TRBJ2-7
v_call: TRBV29-1